This paragraph reports one TCR beta chain. The entry originates in a study of blood T cell repertoires in COVID-19. Study members were between about 18 and 95 years old and lived in 24 US regions. Authors' analysis steps: Researchers report that nucleated cell counts were estimated from reference gene primer amplification. Measured with immunoSEQ multiplex PCR; TCRdb has only the in-frame clones, and not every one. D and trimming were read from the DNA, whereas the V and J calls and clone size are those reported in that table. The data show approximately 190,000 clones, 84% seen once. V was pared by 6 bases and J by 5 bases, with 3 bases of the junction left unmatched. Per germline, CDR1 MNHEY and CDR2 SVGAGI. This CDR3 is 12 amino acids long.

The sequence was obtained from a woman under 40 who had been exposed to COVID-19. Sequencing used PBMCs or T cells enriched from blood (not recorded which). This rearrangement joins TRBV6-5 to TRBJ1-2; TRBD1 matches 7 bases. The CDR3 bases are TGTGCCAGCAGGGACAGGCCTTATGGCTACACCTTC. Protein: CASRDRPYGYTF.